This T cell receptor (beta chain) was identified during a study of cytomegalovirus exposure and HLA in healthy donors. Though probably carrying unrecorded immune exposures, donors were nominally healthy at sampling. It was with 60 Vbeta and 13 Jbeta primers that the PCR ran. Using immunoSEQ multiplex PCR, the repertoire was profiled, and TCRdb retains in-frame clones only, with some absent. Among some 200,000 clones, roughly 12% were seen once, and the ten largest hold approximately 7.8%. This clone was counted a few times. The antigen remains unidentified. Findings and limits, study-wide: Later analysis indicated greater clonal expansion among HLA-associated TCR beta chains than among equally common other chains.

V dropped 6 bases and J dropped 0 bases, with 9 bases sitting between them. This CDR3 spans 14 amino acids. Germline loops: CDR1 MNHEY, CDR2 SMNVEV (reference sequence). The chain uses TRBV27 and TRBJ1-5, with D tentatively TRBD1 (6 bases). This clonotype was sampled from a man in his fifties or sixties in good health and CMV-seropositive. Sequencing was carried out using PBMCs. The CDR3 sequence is CASRAGVSNQPQHF. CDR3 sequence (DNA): TGTGCCAGCAGGGCAGGGGTTAGCAATCAGCCCCAGCATTTT.